This record covers a single TCR beta chain. As yet, its antigen is unknown. The data were taken from a study of graft-versus-host responses after intestinal transplantation. Study conclusions and caveats: Recipient marrow contained GvH clones, some of which appeared first in ileum or blood.

CDR3 length equals 15 residues. Germline V lookup: CDR1 SGHAT, CDR2 FQNNGV. With V trimmed by 1 base and J by 2 bases, 4 bases remained unmatched. TCRdb keeps only in-frame clones here, not all; method: immunoSEQ multiplex PCR. The data contain roughly 120,000 clones, just over 90% of them singletons. The sequence was collected from a human donor who received an intestinal transplant. This sample comprised unstimulated CD8+ T cells sorted from spleen or lymph node cells, obtained before intestinal transplant. This sequence joins TRBV11-2 and TRBJ2-7; 8 bases are shared with TRBD2. CDR3: CASSLVAGGPYEQYF. The DNA for the CDR3 is TGTGCCAGCAGCTTAGTTGCGGGGGGCCCCTACGAGCAGTACTTC. Variable domain in full (rest from reference TRBV11-2 and TRBJ2-7): EAGVAQSPRYKIIEKRQSVAFWCNPISGHATLYWYQQILGQGPKLLIQFQNNGVVDDSQLPKDRFSAERLKGVDSTLKIQPAKLEDSAVYLCASSLVAGGPYEQYFGPGTRLTVT.